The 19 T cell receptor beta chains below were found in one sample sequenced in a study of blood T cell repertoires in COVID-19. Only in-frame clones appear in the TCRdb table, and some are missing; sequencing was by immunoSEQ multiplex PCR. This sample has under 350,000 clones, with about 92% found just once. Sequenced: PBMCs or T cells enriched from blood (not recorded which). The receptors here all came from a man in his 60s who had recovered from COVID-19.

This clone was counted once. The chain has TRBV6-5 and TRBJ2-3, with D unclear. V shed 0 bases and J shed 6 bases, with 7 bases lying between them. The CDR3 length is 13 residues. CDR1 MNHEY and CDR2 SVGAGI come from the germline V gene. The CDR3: CASSYSLEDTQYF. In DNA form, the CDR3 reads TGTGCCAGCAGTTACTCTTTAGAGGATACGCAGTATTTT.

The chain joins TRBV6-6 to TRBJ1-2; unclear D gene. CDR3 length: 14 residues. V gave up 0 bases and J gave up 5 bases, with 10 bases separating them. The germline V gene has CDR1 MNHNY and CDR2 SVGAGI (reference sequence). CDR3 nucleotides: TGTGCCAGCAGTTACTCGGGCACCACGTATGGCTACACCTTC. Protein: CASSYSGTTYGYTF.

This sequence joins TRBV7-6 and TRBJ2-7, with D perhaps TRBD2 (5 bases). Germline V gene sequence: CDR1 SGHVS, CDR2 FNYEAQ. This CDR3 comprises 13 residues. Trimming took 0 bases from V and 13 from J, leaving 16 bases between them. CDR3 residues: CASSLALAEVRYF. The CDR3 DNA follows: TGTGCCAGCAGCTTAGCGCTGGCGGAGGTTAGATACTTC.

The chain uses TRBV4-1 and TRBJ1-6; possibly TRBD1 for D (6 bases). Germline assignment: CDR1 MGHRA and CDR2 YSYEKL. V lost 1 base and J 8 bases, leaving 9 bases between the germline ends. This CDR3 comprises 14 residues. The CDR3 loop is CASSQGAGDSPLHF. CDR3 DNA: TGCGCCAGCAGCCAAGGGGCAGGGGATTCACCCCTCCACTTT.

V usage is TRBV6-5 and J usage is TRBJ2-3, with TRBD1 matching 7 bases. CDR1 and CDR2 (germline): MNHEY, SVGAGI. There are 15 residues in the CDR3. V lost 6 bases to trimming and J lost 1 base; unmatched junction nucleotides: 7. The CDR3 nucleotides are TGTGCCAGCAGCGCAACGGGACAGCGCACAGATACGCAGTATTTT. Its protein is CASSATGQRTDTQYF.

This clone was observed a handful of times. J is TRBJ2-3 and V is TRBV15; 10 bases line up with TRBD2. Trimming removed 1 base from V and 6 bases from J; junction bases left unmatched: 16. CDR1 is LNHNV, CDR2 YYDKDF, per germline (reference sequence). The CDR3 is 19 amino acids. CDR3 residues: CATSRARSGSGGAIDTQYF. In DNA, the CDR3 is TGTGCCACCAGCAGAGCCCGTTCGGGGAGCGGGGGGGCCATCGATACGCAGTATTTT.

The DNA of the CDR3 is TGCGCCAGCAGCTTGGGACAGGGGCGGGTTGACACTGAAGCTTTCTTT. It encodes CASSLGQGRVDTEAFF. The V call is TRBV5-1, the J call TRBJ1-1; TRBD1 aligns across 8 bases. The CDR3 spans 16 residues. CDR1 SGHRS and CDR2 YFSETQ come from the germline V gene. V trimming: 0 bases; J trimming: 3 bases; junction bases outside the gene matches: 7.

For the CDR3, the DNA is TGTGCCAGCAGTACAGGCCTATCTGAAAAACTGTTTTTT. Amino acids: CASSTGLSEKLFF. This chain links TRBV12-3 or TRBV12-4 with TRBJ1-4; perhaps TRBD1 as D (5 bases). The CDR3 contains 13 residues. The V end was cut by 5 bases, the J end by 7 bases, with 11 bases between.

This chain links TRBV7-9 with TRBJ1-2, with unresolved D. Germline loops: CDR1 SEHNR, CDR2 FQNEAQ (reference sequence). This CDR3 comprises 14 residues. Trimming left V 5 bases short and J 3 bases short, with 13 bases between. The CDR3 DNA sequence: TGTGCCAGCAGCCTCTTAGGCGGTCACTATGGCTACACCTTC. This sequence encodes CASSLLGGHYGYTF. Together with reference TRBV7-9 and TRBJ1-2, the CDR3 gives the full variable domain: DTGVSQNPRHKITKRGQNVTFRCDPISEHNRLYWYRQTLGQGPEFLTYFQNEAQLEKSRLLSDRFSAERPKGSFSTLEIQRTEQGDSAMYLCASSLLGGHYGYTFGSGTRLTVV.

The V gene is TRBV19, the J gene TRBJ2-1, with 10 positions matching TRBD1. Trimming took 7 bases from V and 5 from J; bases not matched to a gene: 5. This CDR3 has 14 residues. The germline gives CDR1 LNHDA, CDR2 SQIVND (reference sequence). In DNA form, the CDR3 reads TGTGCCAGTATTCCGGGACAGGGGAACAATGAGCAGTTCTTC. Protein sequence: CASIPGQGNNEQFF.

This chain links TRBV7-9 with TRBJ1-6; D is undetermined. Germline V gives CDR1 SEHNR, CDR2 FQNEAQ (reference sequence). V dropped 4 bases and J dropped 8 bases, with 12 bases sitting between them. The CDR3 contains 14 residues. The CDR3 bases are TGTGCCAGCAGCTCCCCACAGAGGGATTCACCCCTCCACTTT. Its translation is CASSSPQRDSPLHF.

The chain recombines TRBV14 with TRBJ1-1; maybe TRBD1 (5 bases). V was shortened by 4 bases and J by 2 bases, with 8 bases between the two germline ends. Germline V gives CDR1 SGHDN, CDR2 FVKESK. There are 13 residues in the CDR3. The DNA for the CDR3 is TGTGCCAGCAGCCGGGGCAGAAACACTGAAGCTTTCTTT. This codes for CASSRGRNTEAFF. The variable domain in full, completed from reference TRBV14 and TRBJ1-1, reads EAGVTQFPSHSVIEKGQTVTLRCDPISGHDNLYWYRRVMGKEIKFLLHFVKESKQDESGMPNNRFLAERTGGTYSTLKVQPAELEDSGVYFCASSRGRNTEAFFGQGTRLTVV.

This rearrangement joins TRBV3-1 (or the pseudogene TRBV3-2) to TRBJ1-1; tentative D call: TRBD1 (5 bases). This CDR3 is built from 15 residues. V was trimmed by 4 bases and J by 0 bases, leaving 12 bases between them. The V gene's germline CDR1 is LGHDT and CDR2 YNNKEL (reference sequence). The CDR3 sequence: CASSPQQVMNTEAFF. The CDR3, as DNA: TGTGCCAGCAGCCCACAACAGGTTATGAACACTGAAGCTTTCTTT.

The CDR3 reads CASSPRPGHMNTEAFF. CDR3 coding DNA: TGTGCCAGCAGCCCCCGACCGGGACACATGAACACTGAAGCTTTCTTT. The chain joins TRBV9 to TRBJ1-1; D possibly corresponds to TRBD1 (6 bases). CDR1 and CDR2 from the germline V gene are SGDLS and YYNGEE. The CDR3 is 16 residues long. The V gene lost 4 bases and the J gene lost 0 bases, with 16 bases spanning the gap.

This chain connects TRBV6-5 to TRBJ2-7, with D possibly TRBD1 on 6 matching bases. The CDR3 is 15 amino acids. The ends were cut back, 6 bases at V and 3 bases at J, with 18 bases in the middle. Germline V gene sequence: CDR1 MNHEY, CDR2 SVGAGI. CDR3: CASRDRGQSFYEQYF. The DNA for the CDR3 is TGTGCCAGCAGGGACCGGGGACAAAGTTTCTACGAGCAGTACTTC.

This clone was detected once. The CDR3 nucleotides read TGTGCCAGCAGTTTCGCTGCAGGGTACGGCTACACCTTC. Amino acids: CASSFAAGYGYTF. V is TRBV12-3 or TRBV12-4 and J is TRBJ1-2, with a possible D match to TRBD1 (5 bases). V lost 3 bases to trimming and J lost 8 bases, with 13 bases between them. The CDR3 covers 13 residues.

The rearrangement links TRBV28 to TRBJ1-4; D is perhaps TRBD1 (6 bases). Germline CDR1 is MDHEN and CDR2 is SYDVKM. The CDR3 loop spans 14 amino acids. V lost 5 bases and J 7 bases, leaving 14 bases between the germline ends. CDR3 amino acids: CASSKQGVREKLFF. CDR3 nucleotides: TGTGCCAGCAGTAAACAGGGAGTCCGTGAAAAACTGTTTTTT.

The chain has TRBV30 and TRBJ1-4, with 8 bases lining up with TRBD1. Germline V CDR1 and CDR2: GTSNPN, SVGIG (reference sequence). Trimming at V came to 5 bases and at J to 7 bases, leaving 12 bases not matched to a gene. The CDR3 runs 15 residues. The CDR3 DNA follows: TGTGCCTGGGAGAGGGCAGGGACAGGCAGTGAAAAACTGTTTTTT. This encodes CAWERAGTGSEKLFF.

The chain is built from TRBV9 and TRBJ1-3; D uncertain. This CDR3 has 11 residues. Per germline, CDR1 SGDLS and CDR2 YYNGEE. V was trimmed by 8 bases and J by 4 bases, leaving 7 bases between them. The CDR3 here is CASNSGNTIYF. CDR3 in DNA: TGTGCCAGTAATTCCGGAAACACCATATATTTT. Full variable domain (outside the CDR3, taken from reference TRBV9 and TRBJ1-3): DSGVTQTPKHLITATGQRVTLRCSPRSGDLSVYWYQQSLDQGLQFLIQYYNGEERAKGNILERFSAQQFPDLHSELNLSSLELGDSALYFCASNSGNTIYFGEGSWLTVV.